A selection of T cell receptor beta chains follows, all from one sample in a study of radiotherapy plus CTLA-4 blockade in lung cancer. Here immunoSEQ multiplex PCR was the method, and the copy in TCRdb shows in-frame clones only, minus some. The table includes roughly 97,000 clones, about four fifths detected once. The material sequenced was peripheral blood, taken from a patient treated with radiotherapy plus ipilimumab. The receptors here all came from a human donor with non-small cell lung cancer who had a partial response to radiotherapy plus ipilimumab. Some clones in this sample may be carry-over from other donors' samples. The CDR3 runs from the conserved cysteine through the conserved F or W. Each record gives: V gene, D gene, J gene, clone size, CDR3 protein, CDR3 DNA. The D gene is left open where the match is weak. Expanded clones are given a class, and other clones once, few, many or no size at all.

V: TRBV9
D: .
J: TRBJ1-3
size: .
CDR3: CASSVVGGSGNTIYF
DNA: TGTGCCAGCAGCGTAGTGGGGGGCTCTGGAAACACCATATATTTT

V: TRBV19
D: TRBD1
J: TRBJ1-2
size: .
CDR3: CASRGQGREYGYTF
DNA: TGTGCCAGTAGAGGACAGGGGAGAGAGTATGGCTACACCTTC

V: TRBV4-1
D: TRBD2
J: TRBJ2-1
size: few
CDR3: CASSRPGRETGGGEQFF
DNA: TGCGCCAGCAGCCGTCCAGGGAGGGAGACGGGGGGGGGTGAGCAGTTCTTC

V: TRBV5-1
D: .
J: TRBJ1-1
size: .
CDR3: CASSPVTQGRAFF
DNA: TGCGCCAGCAGCCCCGTCACCCAGGGCAGAGCTTTCTTT

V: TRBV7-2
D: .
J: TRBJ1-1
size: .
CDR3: CASSLFLVGEGTEAFF
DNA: TGTGCCAGCAGCTTATTTTTGGTGGGGGAGGGCACTGAAGCTTTCTTT

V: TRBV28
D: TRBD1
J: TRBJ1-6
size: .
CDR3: CASSHGQGKGNSPLHF
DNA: TGTGCCAGCAGCCACGGACAGGGGAAGGGTAATTCACCCCTCCACTTT

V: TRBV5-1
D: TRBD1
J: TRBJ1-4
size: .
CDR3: CASSHKQGSNEKLFF
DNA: TGCGCCAGCAGCCACAAACAGGGGTCTAATGAAAAACTGTTTTTT

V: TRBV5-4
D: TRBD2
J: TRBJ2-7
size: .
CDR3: CASSLVSGQAGEQYF
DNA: TGTGCCAGCAGCTTGGTTAGCGGGCAGGCCGGCGAGCAGTACTTC

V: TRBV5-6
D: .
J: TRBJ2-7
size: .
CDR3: CASSLEQPPYEQYF
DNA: TGTGCCAGCAGCTTGGAACAACCCCCCTACGAGCAGTACTTC

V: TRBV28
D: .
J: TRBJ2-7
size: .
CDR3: CASRPRLSYYEQYF
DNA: TGTGCCAGCAGGCCCCGACTATCATACTACGAGCAGTACTTC

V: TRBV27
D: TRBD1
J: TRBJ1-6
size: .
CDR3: CASSRDRDRNSPLHF
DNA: TGTGCCAGCAGCCGAGATCGGGACAGAAATTCACCCCTCCACTTT

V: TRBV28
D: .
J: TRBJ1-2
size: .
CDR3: CASSSQGRVYGYTF
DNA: TGTGCCAGCAGTTCCCAGGGCAGGGTCTATGGCTACACCTTC

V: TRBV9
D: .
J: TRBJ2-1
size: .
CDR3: CASSVEASVSYNEQFF
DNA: TGTGCCAGCAGCGTAGAAGCTAGCGTCTCCTACAATGAGCAGTTCTTC

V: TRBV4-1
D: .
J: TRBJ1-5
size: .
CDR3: CASSQGQGNQPQHF
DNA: TGCGCCAGCAGCCAAGGACAGGGCAATCAGCCCCAGCATTTT

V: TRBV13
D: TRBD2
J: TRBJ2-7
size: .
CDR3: CASSSGLAREFDEQYF
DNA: TGTGCCAGCAGCTCAGGACTAGCTCGGGAGTTCGACGAGCAGTACTTC

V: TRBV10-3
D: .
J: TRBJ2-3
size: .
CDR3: CAISESPSGDTQYF
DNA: TGTGCCATCAGTGAGTCGCCTTCCGGAGATACGCAGTATTTT

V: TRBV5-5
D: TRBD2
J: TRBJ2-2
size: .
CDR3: CASRYGLAENTGELFF
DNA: TGTGCCAGCAGGTACGGACTAGCGGAGAACACCGGGGAGCTGTTTTTT

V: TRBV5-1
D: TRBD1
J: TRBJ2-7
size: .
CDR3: CASSSPGQELYEQYF
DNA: TGCGCCAGCAGCTCACCGGGACAGGAACTATACGAGCAGTACTTC

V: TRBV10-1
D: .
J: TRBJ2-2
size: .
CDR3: CASSGVGELFF
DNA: TGCGCCAGCAGTGGAGTCGGGGAGCTGTTTTTT

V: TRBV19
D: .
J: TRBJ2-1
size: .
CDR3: CASSIGAIFPYNEQFF
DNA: TGTGCCAGTAGTATAGGGGCTATCTTCCCCTACAATGAGCAGTTCTTC

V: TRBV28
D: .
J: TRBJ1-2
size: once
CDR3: CASSLLPRTAYGYTF
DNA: TGTGCCAGCAGTCTGTTACCGAGGACAGCCTATGGCTACACCTTC

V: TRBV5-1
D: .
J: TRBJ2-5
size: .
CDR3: CASTRGSGETQYF
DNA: TGCGCCAGCACGCGGGGCTCAGGGGAGACCCAGTACTTC

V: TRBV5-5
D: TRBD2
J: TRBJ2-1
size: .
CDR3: CATTGLAGVVSYNEQFF
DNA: TGTGCCACTACGGGACTAGCGGGGGTGGTCTCCTACAATGAGCAGTTCTTC

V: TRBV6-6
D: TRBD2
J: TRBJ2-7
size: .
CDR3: CASSHIAGGRDYEQYF
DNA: TGTGCCAGCAGCCATATAGCGGGAGGGCGGGATTACGAGCAGTACTTC

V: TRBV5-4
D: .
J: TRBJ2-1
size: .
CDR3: CASSLDSYNEQFF
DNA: TGTGCCAGCAGCTTGGACTCATACAATGAGCAGTTCTTC

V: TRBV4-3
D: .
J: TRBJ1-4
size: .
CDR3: CASSPAGQPTEKLFF
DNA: TGCGCCAGCAGCCCCGCAGGACAACCGACTGAAAAACTGTTTTTT

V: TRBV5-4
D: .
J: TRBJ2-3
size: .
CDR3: CASSLVRVTDTQYF
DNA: TGTGCCAGCAGCTTGGTCAGGGTCACAGATACGCAGTATTTT

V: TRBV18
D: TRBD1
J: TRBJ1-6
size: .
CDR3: CASSRDRASSYNSPLHF
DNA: TGTGCCAGCTCACGCGACAGGGCTAGCTCCTATAATTCACCCCTCCACTTT

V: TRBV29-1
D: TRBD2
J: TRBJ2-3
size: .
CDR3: CSGRTSQSNTQYF
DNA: TGCAGCGGGAGGACTAGCCAGAGTAACACGCAGTATTTT

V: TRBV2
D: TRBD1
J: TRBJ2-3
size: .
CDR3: CASKKDRAGTDTQYF
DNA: TGTGCCAGCAAGAAAGACAGGGCAGGCACAGATACGCAGTATTTT

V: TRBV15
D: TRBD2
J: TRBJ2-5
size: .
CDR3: CATSREAGGSETQYF
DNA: TGTGCCACCAGCAGGGAGGCGGGAGGGTCGGAGACCCAGTACTTC

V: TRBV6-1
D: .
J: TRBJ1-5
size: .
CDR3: CASSEVLQTNNQPQHF
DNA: TGTGCCAGCAGTGAAGTGTTACAGACCAACAATCAGCCCCAGCATTTT

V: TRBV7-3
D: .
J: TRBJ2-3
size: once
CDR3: CASSLYSTDTQYF
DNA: TGTGCCAGCAGCTTATATTCCACAGATACGCAGTATTTT

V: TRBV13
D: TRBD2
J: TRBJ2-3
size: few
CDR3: CASSPRTSGRVSTQYF
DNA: TGTGCCAGCAGCCCCCGGACTAGCGGGAGAGTAAGTACGCAGTATTTT

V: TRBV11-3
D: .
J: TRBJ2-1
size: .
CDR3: CASSLGSRYNEQFF
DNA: TGTGCCAGCAGCTTAGGGTCCCGGTACAATGAGCAGTTCTTC

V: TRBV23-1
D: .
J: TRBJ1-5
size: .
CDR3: CASSQRDYSNQPQHF
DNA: TGCGCCAGCAGTCAGAGAGATTATAGCAATCAGCCCCAGCATTTT

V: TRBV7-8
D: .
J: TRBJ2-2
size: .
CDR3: CASSQRAQGENTGELFF
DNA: TGTGCCAGCAGCCAGCGGGCGCAGGGAGAGAACACCGGGGAGCTGTTTTTT

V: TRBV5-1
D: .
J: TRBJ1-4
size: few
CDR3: CASSLEPAGRSEKLFF
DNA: TGCGCCAGCAGCTTGGAGCCCGCAGGGCGATCCGAAAAACTGTTTTTT

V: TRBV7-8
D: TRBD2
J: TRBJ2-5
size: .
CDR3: CASSPLGGWGETQYF
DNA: TGTGCCAGCAGCCCCCTGGGGGGGTGGGGAGAGACCCAGTACTTC

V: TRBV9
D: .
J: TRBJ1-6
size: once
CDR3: CASSGRGDNSPLHF
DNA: TGTGCCAGCAGCGGCAGGGGAGACAATTCACCCCTCCACTTT

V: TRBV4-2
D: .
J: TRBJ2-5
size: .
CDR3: CASSQDRVSRGTQYF
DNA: TGTGCCAGCAGCCAAGATCGGGTTTCCCGGGGGACCCAGTACTTC

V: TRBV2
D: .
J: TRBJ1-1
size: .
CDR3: CASTLNEGVTEAFF
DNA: TGTGCCAGCACCCTCAATGAAGGGGTTACTGAAGCTTTCTTT

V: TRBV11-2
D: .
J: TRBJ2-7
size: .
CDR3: CASSLTGEQYF
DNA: TGTGCCAGCAGCCTTACAGGGGAGCAGTACTTC

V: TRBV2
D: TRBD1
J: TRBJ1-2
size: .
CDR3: CARRLYRGDYGYTF
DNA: TGTGCCAGGAGACTCTACAGGGGTGACTATGGCTACACCTTC

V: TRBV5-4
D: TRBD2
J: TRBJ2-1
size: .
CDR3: CASKTGLAGGGAWNEQFF
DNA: TGTGCCAGCAAAACGGGACTAGCGGGGGGCGGGGCGTGGAATGAGCAGTTCTTC

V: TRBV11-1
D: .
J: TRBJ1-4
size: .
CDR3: CASSLTGGAEKLFF
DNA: TGTGCCAGCAGCTTGACGGGGGGAGCCGAAAAACTGTTTTTT

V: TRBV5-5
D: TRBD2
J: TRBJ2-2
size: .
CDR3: CASSLAGVGTGELFF
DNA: TGTGCCAGCAGCTTAGCGGGGGTTGGAACCGGGGAGCTGTTTTTT

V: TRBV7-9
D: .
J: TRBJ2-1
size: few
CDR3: CASSLRGNEQFF
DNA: TGTGCCAGCAGCTTACGAGGGAATGAGCAGTTCTTC

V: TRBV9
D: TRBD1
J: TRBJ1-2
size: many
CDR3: CASSVGLIGTGLNYGYTF
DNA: TGTGCCAGCAGCGTGGGATTGATCGGGACAGGCTTAAACTATGGCTACACCTTC